This T cell receptor beta chain came from a study of T cell responses to AZD1222 COVID-19 vaccine. Trimming left V 2 bases short and J 7 bases short, with 18 bases between. The CDR3 extends over 16 amino acids. Germline loops: CDR1 SEHNR, CDR2 FQNEAQ (reference sequence). Points on this clone: Its antigen is still unknown.

Generated by immunoSEQ multiplex PCR, the TCRdb table keeps only in-frame clones and is missing some. The profile shows around 120,000 clones, more than 85% of them singletons. Study-wide findings and caveats: Seropositive AZD1222 recipients at baseline numbered only 5 or 6. Across the whole spike, CD4 TCRs peaked at regions 160-218 and 743-854.

Sample: peripheral blood, taken on day 0 of AZD1222 vaccination. The clonotype originates from an adult in good health. V usage is TRBV7-9 and J usage is TRBJ2-1; D may be TRBD1 (5 bases). The CDR3 nucleotides read TGTGCCAGCAGCTTAAGGGGAACTCGCGAAAGGAATGAGCAGTTCTTC. Protein sequence: CASSLRGTRERNEQFF.